This T cell receptor (beta chain) was captured by sequencing in a study of blood T cells in healthy people across ages. This CDR3 is 15 amino acids long. PCR was performed a second time for about 7 to 12 cycles using a sample-barcoded 5' primer and a J-beta primer mix. TCRdb re-called the 5' RACE reads through MiXCR, storing one row per CDR3 protein. The top ten clones hold just over 8.5% of a sample with hundreds of thousands of distinct CDR3 sequences, approximately 25% of them seen once. This clonotype came up a few times. Sequence at one end of the junction differs from germline and may be a read error. This sample also appeared in a second study, on T cells of mothers and their children.

The origin of this receptor is a boy younger than 18 in good health. This chain links TRBV12-3 or TRBV12-4 with TRBJ1-3; no definite D call. Sequenced: blood. The CDR3 nucleotides read TGTGCCAGCACCCCCGGTGGACCCTCTGGAAACACCACATATTTT. It translates to CASTPGGPSGNTTYF.